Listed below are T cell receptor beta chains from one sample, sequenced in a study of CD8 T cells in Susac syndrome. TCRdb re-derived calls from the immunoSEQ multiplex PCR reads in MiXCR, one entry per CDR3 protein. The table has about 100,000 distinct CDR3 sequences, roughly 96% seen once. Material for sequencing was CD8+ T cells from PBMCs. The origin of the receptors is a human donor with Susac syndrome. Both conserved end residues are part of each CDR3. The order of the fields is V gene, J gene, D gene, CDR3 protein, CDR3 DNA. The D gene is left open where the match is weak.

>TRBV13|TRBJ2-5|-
CASSLAGVRETQYF
TGTGCCAGCAGCTTAGCGGGTGTCCGAGAGACCCAGTACTTC
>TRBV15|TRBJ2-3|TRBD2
CATRGTMAGDTQYF
TGTGCCACCAGGGGGACTATGGCGGGGGATACGCAGTATTTT
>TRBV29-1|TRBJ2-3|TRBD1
CSVAGQGNTDTQYF
TGCAGCGTTGCCGGACAGGGGAACACAGATACGCAGTATTTT
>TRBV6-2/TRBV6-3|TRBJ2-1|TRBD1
CASRKGTGGINEQFF
TGTGCCAGCAGGAAAGGGACAGGTGGGATAAATGAGCAGTTCTTC
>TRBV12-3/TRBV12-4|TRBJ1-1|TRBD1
CASSPTGDEAFF
TGTGCCAGCAGCCCCACAGGGGATGAAGCTTTCTTT
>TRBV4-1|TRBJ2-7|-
CASSQDLVTSYEQYF
TGCGCCAGCAGCCAAGATCTGGTCACTAGCTACGAGCAGTACTTC
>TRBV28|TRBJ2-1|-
CASSIGPPLFF
TGTGCCAGCAGCATTGGACCGCCCCTGTTCTTC
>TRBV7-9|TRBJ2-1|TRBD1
CASSPPGDRGNEQFF
TGTGCCAGCAGCCCCCCGGGGGACAGGGGCAATGAGCAGTTCTTC
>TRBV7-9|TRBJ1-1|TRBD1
CASRRQGDTEAFF
TGTGCCAGCAGGCGACAGGGGGACACTGAAGCTTTCTTT
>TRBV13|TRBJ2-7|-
CASRPFGQSYEQYF
TGTGCCAGCAGACCCTTCGGACAGTCTTACGAGCAGTACTTC
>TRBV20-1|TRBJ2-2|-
CSAKRTGDTGELFF
TGCAGTGCAAAGAGGACGGGGGACACCGGGGAGCTGTTTTTT
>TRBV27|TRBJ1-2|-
CASSFNRERYGYTF
TGTGCCAGCAGTTTCAACAGGGAACGCTATGGCTACACCTTC
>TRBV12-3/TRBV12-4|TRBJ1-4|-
CASSQKPRTGSKGGKLFF
TGTGCCAGCAGTCAAAAACCCCGTACAGGGAGCAAGGGGGGAAAACTGTTTTTT
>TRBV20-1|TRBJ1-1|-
CSARDEGHTEAFF
TGCAGTGCTAGAGATGAGGGGCACACTGAAGCTTTCTTT
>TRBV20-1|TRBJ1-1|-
CSARVAGNTEAFF
TGCAGTGCTAGAGTTGCGGGAAACACTGAAGCTTTCTTT